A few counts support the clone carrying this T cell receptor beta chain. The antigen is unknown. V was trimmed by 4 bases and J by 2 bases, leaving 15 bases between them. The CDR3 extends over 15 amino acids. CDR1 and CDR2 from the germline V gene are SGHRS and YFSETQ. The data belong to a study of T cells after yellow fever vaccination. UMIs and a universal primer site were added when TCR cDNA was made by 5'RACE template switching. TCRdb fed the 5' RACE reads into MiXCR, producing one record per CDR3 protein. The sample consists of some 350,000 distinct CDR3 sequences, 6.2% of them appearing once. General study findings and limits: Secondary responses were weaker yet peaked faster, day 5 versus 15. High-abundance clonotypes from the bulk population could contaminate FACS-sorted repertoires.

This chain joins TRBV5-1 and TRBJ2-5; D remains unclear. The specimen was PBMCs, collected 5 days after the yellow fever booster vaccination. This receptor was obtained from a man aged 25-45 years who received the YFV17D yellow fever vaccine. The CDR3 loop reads CASSPLGSRQETQYF. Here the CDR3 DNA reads TGCGCCAGCAGCCCCCTAGGCAGCAGACAAGAGACCCAGTACTTC.